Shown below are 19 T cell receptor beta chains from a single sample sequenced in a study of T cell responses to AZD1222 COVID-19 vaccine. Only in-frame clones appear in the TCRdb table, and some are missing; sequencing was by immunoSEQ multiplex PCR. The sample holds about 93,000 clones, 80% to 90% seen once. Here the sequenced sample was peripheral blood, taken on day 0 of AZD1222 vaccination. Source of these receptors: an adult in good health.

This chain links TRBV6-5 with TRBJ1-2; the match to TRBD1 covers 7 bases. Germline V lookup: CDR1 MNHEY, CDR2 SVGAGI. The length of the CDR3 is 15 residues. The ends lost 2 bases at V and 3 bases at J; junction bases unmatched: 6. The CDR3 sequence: CASSYNQGVYYGYTF. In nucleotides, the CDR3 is TGTGCCAGCAGTTACAATCAGGGGGTATACTATGGCTACACCTTC.

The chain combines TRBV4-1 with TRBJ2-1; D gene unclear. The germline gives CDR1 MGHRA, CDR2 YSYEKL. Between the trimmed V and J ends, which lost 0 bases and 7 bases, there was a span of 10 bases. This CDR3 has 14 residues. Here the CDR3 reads CASSQDREGNEQFF. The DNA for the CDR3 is TGCGCCAGCAGCCAAGATAGGGAAGGGAATGAGCAGTTCTTC.

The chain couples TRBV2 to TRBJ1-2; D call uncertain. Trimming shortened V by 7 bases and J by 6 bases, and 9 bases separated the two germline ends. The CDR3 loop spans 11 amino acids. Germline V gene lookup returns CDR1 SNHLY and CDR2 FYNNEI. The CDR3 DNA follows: TGTGCCAGCACCCCACAGAATGGCTACACCTTC. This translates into CASTPQNGYTF.

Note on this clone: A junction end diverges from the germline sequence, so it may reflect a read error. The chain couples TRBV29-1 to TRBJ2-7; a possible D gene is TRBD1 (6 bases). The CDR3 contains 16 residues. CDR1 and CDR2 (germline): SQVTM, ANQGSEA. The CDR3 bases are TGCAGCGTAGAAGACAGGACCAGAAGCTCTACGGGAGAGCAGTACTTC. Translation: CSVEDRTRSSTGEQYF.

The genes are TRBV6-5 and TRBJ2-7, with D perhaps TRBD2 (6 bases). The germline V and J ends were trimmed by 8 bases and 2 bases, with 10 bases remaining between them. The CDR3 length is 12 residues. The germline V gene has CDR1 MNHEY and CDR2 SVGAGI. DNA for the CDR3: TGTGCCAGCCGCGGGGAACCCTACGAGCAGTACTTC. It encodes CASRGEPYEQYF.

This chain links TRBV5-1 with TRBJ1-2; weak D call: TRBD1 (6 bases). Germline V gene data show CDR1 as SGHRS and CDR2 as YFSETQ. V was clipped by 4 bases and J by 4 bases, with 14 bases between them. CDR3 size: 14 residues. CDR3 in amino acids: CASSNPGQPYGYTF. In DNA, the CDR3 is TGCGCCAGCAGCAACCCGGGACAACCCTATGGCTACACCTTC.

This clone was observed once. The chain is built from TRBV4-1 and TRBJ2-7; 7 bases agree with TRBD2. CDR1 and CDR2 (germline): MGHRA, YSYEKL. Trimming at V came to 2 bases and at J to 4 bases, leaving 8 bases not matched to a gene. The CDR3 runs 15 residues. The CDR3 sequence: CASSQLGGSLYEQYF. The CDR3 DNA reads TGCGCCAGCAGCCAACTGGGCGGGAGTTTGTACGAGCAGTACTTC.

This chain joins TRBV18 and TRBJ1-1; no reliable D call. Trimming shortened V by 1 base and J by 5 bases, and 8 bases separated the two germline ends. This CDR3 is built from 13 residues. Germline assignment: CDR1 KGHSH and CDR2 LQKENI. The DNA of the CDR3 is TGTGCCAGCTCACCACTTCGGGAGACTGAAGCTTTCTTT. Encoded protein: CASSPLRETEAFF.

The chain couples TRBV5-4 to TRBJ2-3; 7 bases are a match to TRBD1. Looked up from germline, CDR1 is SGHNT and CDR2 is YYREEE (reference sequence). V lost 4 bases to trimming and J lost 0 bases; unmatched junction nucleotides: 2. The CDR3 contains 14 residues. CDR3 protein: CASSETGSTDTQYF. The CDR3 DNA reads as TGTGCCAGCAGCGAGACAGGGAGCACAGATACGCAGTATTTT.

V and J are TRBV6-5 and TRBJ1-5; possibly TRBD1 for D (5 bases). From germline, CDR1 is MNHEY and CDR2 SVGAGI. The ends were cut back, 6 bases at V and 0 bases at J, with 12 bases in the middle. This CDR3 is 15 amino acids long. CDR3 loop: CASSPTVYSNQPQHF. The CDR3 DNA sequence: TGTGCCAGCAGCCCGACAGTTTATAGCAATCAGCCCCAGCATTTT.

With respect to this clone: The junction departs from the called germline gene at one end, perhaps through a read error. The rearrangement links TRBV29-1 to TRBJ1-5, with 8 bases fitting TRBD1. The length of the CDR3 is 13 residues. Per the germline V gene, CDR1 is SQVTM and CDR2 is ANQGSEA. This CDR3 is CSVGTGSDQPQHF. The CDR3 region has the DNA TGCAGCGTCGGGACAGGTAGCGATCAGCCCCAGCATTTT. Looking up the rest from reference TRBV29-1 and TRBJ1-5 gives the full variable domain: SAVISQKPSRDICQRGTSLTIQCQVDSQVTMMFWYRQQPGQSLTLIATANQGSEATYESGFVIDKFPISRPNLTFSTLTVSNMSPEDSSIYLCSVGTGSDQPQHFGDGTRLSIL.

The CDR3 DNA follows: TGTGCCAGTAAACGGACTAGCGGGATCAATGAGCAGTTCTTC. Its translation: CASKRTSGINEQFF. The chain links TRBV19 to TRBJ2-1, with TRBD2 matching over 12 bases. This CDR3 spans 14 amino acids. Unmatched junction bases numbered 4, after V lost 7 bases and J lost 6 bases. CDR1 is LNHDA and CDR2 is SQIVND in the germline V gene (reference sequence).

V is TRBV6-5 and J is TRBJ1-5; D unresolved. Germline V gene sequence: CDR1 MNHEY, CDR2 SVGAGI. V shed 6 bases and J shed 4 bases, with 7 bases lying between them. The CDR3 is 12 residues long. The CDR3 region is CASRRGNQPQHF. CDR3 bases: TGTGCCAGCAGACGCGGGAATCAGCCCCAGCATTTT.

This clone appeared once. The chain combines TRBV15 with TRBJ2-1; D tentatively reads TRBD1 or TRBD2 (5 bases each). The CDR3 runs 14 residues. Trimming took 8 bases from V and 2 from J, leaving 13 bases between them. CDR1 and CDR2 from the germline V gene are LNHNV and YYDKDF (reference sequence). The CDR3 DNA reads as TGTGCCACCGGGACGACTGTCCCCTACAATGAGCAGTTCTTC. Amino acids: CATGTTVPYNEQFF.

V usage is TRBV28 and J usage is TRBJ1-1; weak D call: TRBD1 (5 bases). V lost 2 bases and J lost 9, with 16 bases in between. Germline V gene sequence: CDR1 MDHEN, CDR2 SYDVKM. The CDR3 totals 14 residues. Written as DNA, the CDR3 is TGTGCCAGCAGTTTAGGACGACGGGGGGGTCAAGCTTTCTTT. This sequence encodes CASSLGRRGGQAFF.

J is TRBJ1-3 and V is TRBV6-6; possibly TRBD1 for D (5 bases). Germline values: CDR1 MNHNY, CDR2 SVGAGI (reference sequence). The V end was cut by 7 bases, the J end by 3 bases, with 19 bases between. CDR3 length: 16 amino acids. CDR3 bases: TGTGCCAGCACTTTGACCGGAGTGGGGGGTGGAAACACCATATATTTT. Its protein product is CASTLTGVGGGNTIYF.

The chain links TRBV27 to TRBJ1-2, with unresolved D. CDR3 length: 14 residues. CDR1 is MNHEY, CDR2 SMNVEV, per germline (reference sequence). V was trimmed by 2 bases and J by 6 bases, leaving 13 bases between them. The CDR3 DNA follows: TGTGCCAGCAGTTTAGCAGTGGGGTCCGATGGCTACACCTTC. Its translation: CASSLAVGSDGYTF.

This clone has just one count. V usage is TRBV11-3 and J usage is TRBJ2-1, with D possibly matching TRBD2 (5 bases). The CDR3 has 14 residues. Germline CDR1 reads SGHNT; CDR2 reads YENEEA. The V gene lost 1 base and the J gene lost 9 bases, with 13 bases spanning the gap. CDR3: CASSLASGFREQFF. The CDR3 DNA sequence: TGTGCCAGCAGCTTAGCCTCGGGGTTTCGTGAGCAGTTCTTC.

The CDR3 spells CASRGTGNFFTGELFF. The CDR3 bases are TGTGCCAGCAGGGGGACAGGGAATTTTTTCACCGGGGAGCTGTTTTTT. V and J are TRBV28 and TRBJ2-2; 9 bases are a match to TRBD1. Germline V gene lookup returns CDR1 MDHEN and CDR2 SYDVKM. This CDR3 spans 16 amino acids. Trimming took 6 bases from V and 4 from J; bases not matched to a gene: 9. Looking up the rest from reference TRBV28 and TRBJ2-2 gives the full variable domain: DVKVTQSSRYLVKRTGEKVFLECVQDMDHENMFWYRQDPGLGLRLIYFSYDVKMKEKGDIPEGYSVSREKKERFSLILESASTNQTSMYLCASRGTGNFFTGELFFGEGSRLTVL.